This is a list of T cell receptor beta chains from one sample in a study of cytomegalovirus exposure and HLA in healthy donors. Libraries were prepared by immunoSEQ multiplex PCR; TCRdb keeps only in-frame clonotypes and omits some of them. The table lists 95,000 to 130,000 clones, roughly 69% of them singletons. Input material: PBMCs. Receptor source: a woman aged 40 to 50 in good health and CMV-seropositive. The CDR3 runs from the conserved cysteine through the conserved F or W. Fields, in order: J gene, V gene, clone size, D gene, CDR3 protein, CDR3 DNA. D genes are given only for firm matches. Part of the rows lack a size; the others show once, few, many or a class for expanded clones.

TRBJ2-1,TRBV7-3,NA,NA,CASSDYGSAEQFF,TGTGCCAGCAGCGATTATGGGAGCGCTGAGCAGTTCTTC
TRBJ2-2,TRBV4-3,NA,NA,CASSQVADRNTGELFF,TGCGCCAGCAGCCAAGTGGCGGACAGGAACACCGGGGAGCTGTTTTTT
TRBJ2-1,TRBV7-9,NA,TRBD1,CASSQQQGSSYNEQFF,TGTGCCAGCAGCCAGCAACAGGGGAGCTCCTACAATGAGCAGTTCTTC
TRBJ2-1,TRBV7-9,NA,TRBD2,CASSLPSGVSYNEQFF,TGTGCCAGCAGCTTGCCTAGCGGGGTCTCCTACAATGAGCAGTTCTTC
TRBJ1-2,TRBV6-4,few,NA,CASSDSGGANYGYTF,TGTGCCAGCAGTGACTCTGGAGGGGCTAACTATGGCTACACCTTC
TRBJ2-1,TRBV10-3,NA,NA,CAISESVGLAGNEQFF,TGTGCCATCAGTGAGTCAGTTGGGCTAGCCGGGAATGAGCAGTTCTTC
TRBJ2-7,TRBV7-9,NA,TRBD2,CASSSPSGKYEQYF,TGTGCCAGCAGCTCCCCAAGCGGGAAATACGAGCAGTACTTC
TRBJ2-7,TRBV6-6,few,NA,CASSYGQGGEQYF,TGTGCCAGCAGTTACGGGCAGGGTGGCGAGCAGTACTTC
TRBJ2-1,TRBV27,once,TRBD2,CASSPGLAGSNEQFF,TGTGCCAGCAGTCCCGGACTAGCGGGATCGAATGAGCAGTTCTTC
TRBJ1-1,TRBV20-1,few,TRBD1,CSATRTGQAFF,TGCAGTGCTACCCGGACAGGGCAAGCTTTCTTT
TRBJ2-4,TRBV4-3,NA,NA,CASSQEEGRAKNIQYF,TGCGCCAGCAGCCAAGAGGAGGGTCGAGCCAAAAACATTCAGTACTTC
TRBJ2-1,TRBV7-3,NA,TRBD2,CASSPGLAASYNEQFF,TGTGCCAGCAGCCCGGGACTAGCAGCTTCCTACAATGAGCAGTTCTTC
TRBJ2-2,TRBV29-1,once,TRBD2,CSVTRTSGNTGELFF,TGCAGCGTCACGAGGACTAGCGGGAACACCGGGGAGCTGTTTTTT
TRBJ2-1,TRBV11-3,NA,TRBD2,CASSLGASGSNEQFF,TGTGCCAGCAGCTTAGGTGCTAGCGGGAGCAATGAGCAGTTCTTC
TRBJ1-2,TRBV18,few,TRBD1,CASSPPSSQGRIYGYTF,TGTGCCAGCTCACCACCCAGCTCACAGGGGCGAATCTATGGCTACACCTTC
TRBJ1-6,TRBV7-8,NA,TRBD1,CASSLTGSASSYNSPLHF,TGTGCCAGCAGCTTGACAGGGTCGGCGAGCTCCTATAATTCACCCCTCCACTTT
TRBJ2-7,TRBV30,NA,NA,CAWNGESEGYEQYF,TGTGCCTGGAATGGGGAGTCGGAAGGCTACGAGCAGTACTTC
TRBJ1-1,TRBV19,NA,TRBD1,CASRMTGGEAFF,TGTGCCAGTAGGATGACAGGGGGTGAAGCTTTCTTT
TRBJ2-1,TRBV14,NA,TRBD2,CASSQELAGGEEQFF,TGTGCCAGCAGCCAAGAATTGGCGGGAGGAGAGGAGCAGTTCTTC
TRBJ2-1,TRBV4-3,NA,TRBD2,CASSQGEREYNEQFF,TGCGCCAGCAGCCAAGGTGAGCGGGAGTACAATGAGCAGTTCTTC
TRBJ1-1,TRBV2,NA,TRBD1,CASSSPGQGKSTEAFF,TGTGCCAGCAGCTCCCCGGGACAGGGGAAGAGCACTGAAGCTTTCTTT
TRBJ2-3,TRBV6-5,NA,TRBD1,CASSLRGQDTDTQYF,TGTGCCAGCTCCCTAAGGGGGCAGGACACAGATACGCAGTATTTT
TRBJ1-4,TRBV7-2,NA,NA,CASSPRGWEKLFF,TGTGCCAGCAGCCCCAGGGGTTGGGAAAAACTGTTTTTT
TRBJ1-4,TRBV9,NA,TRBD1,CASSGGGTGHEKLFF,TGTGCCAGCAGCGGGGGCGGGACAGGACATGAAAAACTGTTTTTT
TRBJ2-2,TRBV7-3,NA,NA,CASSSLGGLLGTGELFF,TGTGCCAGCAGCTCCCTCGGGGGGCTGCTTGGCACCGGGGAGCTGTTTTTT
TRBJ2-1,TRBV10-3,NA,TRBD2,CAISESSWREDNEQFF,TGTGCCATCAGTGAGTCGTCGTGGCGGGAGGACAATGAGCAGTTCTTC
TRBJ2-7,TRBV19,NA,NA,CARTGFRGRDEQYF,TGTGCCAGGACCGGCTTCAGGGGAAGGGACGAGCAGTACTTC
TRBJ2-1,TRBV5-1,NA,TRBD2,CASSFLREGYEQFF,TGCGCCAGCAGCTTTTTGCGGGAGGGTTATGAGCAGTTCTTC
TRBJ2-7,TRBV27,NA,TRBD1,CASSRQGPYEQYF,TGTGCCAGCAGCCGACAGGGGCCATACGAGCAGTACTTC
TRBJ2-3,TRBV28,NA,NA,CASSSSAEGTDTQYF,TGTGCCAGCAGTTCTAGCGCCGAAGGCACAGATACGCAGTATTTT
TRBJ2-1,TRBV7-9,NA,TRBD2,CAGELAGVSNEQFF,TGTGCCGGGGAACTAGCGGGAGTCTCGAATGAGCAGTTCTTC
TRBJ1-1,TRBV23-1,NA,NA,CASSQGPNTEAFF,TGCGCCAGCAGTCAGGGCCCGAACACTGAAGCTTTCTTT
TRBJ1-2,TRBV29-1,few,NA,CSVQDRLAGYTF,TGCAGCGTGCAAGACAGGCTCGCTGGCTACACCTTC
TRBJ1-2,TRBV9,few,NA,CASSFDYGGYPLTMDYTF,TGTGCCAGCAGCTTTGACTATGGGGGGTATCCTCTAACTATGGACTACACCTTC
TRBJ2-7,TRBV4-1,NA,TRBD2,CASSQPTSGTLSYEQYF,TGCGCCAGCAGCCAACCAACTAGCGGGACCCTCTCCTACGAGCAGTACTTC
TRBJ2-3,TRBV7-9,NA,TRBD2,CASSPTSGRSTDTQYF,TGTGCCAGCAGCCCGACTAGCGGGAGGAGCACAGATACGCAGTATTTT
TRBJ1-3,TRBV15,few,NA,CATSRITGFSGNTIYF,TGTGCCACCAGCAGAATTACAGGTTTCTCTGGAAACACCATATATTTT